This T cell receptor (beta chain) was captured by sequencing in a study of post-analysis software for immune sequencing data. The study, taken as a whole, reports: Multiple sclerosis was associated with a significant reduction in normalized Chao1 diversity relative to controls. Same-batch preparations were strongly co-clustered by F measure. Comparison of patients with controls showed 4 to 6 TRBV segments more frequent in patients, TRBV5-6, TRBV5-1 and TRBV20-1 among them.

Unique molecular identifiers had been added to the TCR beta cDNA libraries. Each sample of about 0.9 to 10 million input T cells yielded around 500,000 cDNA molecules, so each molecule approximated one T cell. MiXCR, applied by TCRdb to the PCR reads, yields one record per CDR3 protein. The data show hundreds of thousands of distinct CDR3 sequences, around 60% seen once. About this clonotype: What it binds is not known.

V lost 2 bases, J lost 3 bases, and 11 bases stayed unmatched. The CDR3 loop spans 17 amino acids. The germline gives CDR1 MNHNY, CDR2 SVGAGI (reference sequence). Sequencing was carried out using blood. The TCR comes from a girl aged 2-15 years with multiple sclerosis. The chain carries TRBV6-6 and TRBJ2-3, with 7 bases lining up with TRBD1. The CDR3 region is CASSYPETGLETDTQYF. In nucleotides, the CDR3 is TGTGCCAGCAGTTACCCTGAGACAGGGTTGGAGACAGATACGCAGTATTTT.